Given below is one T cell receptor (beta chain) in context. This record belongs to a study of T cell responses to AZD1222 COVID-19 vaccine. Clones were sequenced by immunoSEQ multiplex PCR, and TCRdb holds only the in-frame ones, with some missing. Of about 160,000 clones detected, roughly 94% appear once; the ten largest clones hold just over 5%. The CDR3 is 18 amino acids. Germline V gene sequence: CDR1 SGHNT, CDR2 YYREEE (reference sequence). J gave up 0 bases and V 4 bases, and 14 bases lay outside the gene matches. This sequence originates from an adult who received the AZD1222 COVID-19 vaccine. The sequenced sample was peripheral blood, obtained 28 days after the second AZD1222 dose. V is TRBV5-4 and J is TRBJ1-1, with 8 bases that match TRBD1. The CDR3 region is CASSPKDREGRMNTEAFF. The CDR3 coding sequence is TGTGCCAGCAGCCCTAAGGACAGGGAAGGTCGCATGAACACTGAAGCTTTCTTT.